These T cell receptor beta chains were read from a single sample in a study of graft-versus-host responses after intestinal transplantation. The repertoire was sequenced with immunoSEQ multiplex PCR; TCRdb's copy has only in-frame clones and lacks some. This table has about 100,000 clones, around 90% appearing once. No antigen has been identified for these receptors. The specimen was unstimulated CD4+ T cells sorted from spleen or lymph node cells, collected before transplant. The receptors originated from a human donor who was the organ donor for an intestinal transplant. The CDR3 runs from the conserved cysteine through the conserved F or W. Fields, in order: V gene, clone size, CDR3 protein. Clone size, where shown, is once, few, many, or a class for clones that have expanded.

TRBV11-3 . CASSPGGTLNTEAFF
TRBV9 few CASSEARGGSRSTDTQYF
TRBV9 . CASSVEGPSYEQYF
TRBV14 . CASSPRTSGSYLYNEQFF
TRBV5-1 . CASSPGDRGIMNTEAFF
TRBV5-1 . CASSFGTNTYYEQYF
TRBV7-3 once CASSPGLDHNEQFF
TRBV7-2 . CASSLVGGGRQETQYF
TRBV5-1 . CASSQTQPTRTGRQNSPLHF
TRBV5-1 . CASSLASTSPREQFF
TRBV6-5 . CASSYARQAGDEKLFF
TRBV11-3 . CASSSSGTSPVHEQYF
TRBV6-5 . CASGGTNYNEQFF
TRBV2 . CASSEHRGPNEQFF
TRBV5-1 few CASGGGSGGETQYF
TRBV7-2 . CASSLQGLYGTTEAFF
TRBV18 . CASSPTLQATNEKLFF
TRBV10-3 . CAIKKTAGNYGYTF
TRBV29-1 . CSVVERGEQETQYF
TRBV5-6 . CASSFRAGGPREQFF
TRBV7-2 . CASSLARQGGQETQYF
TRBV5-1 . CASSWDRNTEAFF
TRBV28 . CASSSSFNEQFF
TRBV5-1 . CASSRSQENYGYTF
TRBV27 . CASSMDRVNTGELFF
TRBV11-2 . CASSLVAWGHSYEQYF
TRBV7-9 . CASSLDRKESTDTQYF
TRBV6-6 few CASSLGQGGYSPLHF
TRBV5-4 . CASSSQGFTDTQYF
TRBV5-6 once CASSLGQGAEKLFF
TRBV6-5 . CASSLARRSAFF
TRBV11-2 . CASSFGGIEGNEQFF
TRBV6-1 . CASSEASGYEQYF
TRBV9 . CASSRGTALSGEAFF
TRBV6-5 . CASRRDSNYEQYF
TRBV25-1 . CASSLQGDTQYF
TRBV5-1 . CASSLRGTLTGSTDTQYF
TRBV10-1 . CASSEPETGWNEQFF
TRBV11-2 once CASSFGGVLSGNTIYF
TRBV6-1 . CASSRDRLSYGYTF